This T cell receptor beta chain was identified during a study of vaccination and CD4 T cells after COVID-19. Study context: PCR on nasal swabs identified SARS-CoV-2 in convalescent patients, of whom nine were mild and one severe. Once diagnosed, patients had post-COVID samples drawn a median approximately 100 days later (range 35 to 161). Findings of the study overall: Only after vaccination were a median approximately 85% of convalescents' reactive clones seen.

The CDR3 sequence is 15 residues long. Germline-derived CDR1 and CDR2 are SGHAT and FQNNGV. V was clipped by 5 bases and J by 6 bases; unmatched bases: 8. To note about this clonotype: What it binds is unknown.

Cultured CD4+ T-cell DNA underwent Oncomine TCR Beta short-read sequencing. Via MiXCR, TCRdb re-called the PCR reads, giving one row per CDR3 protein. In the table there are tens of thousands of distinct CDR3 sequences, approximately 50% of which are singletons. Specified treatment: approximately 11-day PBMC culture with coronavirus spike peptide pools or control peptides (ViraFEST assay). Antigen-specific T cell expansion with peptide pools preceded TCR sequencing in the ViraFEST approach. Sequencing was performed on CD4+ T cells from blood, cultured in vitro. This clonotype was obtained from a human donor who had recovered from COVID-19. The V gene is TRBV11-2, the J gene TRBJ2-1, with TRBD2 matching 9 bases. CDR3 DNA sequence: TGTGCCAGCAGCCCTAATAGCGGGAGAGTCAATGAGCAGTTCTTC. Translation gives CASSPNSGRVNEQFF. The whole variable domain, filled in from reference TRBV11-2 and TRBJ2-1, reads EAGVAQSPRYKIIEKRQSVAFWCNPISGHATLYWYQQILGQGPKLLIQFQNNGVVDDSQLPKDRFSAERLKGVDSTLKIQPAKLEDSAVYLCASSPNSGRVNEQFFGPGTRLTVL.